What follows is one T cell receptor beta chain and its context. The antigen remains unidentified. This specimen comes from a study of shared clonotypes between healthy human individuals. Produced via immunoSEQ multiplex PCR; TCRdb's table is partial and in-frame only. The sample contains roughly 680,000 clones, just under 75% of which appear only once. Adult Caucasians living in Nashville, Tennessee made up all of the donors. Investigators divided CD4+ cells into CD45RA+ naive and CD45RA-negative memory subsets. Germline V gene sequence: CDR1 SGHVS, CDR2 FNYEAQ. V lost 2 bases and J 5 bases, leaving 9 bases between the germline ends. The CDR3 covers 13 residues. General observations from the study: The sampled material consisted only of blood, and tissue repertoires are likely to differ. The generation probabilities recorded for non-shared clonotypes fell below those of clonotypes shared by all four donors.

The sample taken for sequencing was memory CD4+ T cells sorted from blood. As for subset: CD45RA-negative fraction. The rearrangement uses TRBV7-6 and TRBJ2-5, with D uncertain. This receptor was obtained from a woman between 25 and 40 years old in good health. This CDR3 is CASSLRARETQYF. CDR3 bases: TGTGCCAGCAGCTTACGGGCCCGGGAGACCCAGTACTTC.